One and the same sample provided the 22 T cell receptor beta chains below, sequenced in a study of T cell responses to AZD1222 COVID-19 vaccine. Only in-frame clones appear in the TCRdb table, and some are missing; sequencing was by immunoSEQ multiplex PCR. This sample has 150,000 to 200,000 clones, with 92% found just once. Source: peripheral blood, taken 28 days after the second AZD1222 dose. Receptors were obtained from an adult who received the AZD1222 COVID-19 vaccine.

The chain links TRBV5-1 to TRBJ1-2; 7 bases map to TRBD1. J was trimmed by 4 bases and V by 7 bases; bases with no gene match: 7. The CDR3 sequence is 13 residues long. In germline, CDR1 is SGHRS, CDR2 YFSETQ. The CDR3 nucleotides read TGCGCCAGCGGGGTTGCAGGGGGCTATGGCTACACCTTC. Encoded protein: CASGVAGGYGYTF. The whole variable domain, remainder taken from reference TRBV5-1 and TRBJ1-2, is KAGVTQTPRYLIKTRGQQVTLSCSPISGHRSVSWYQQTPGQGLQFLFEYFSETQRNKGNFPGRFSGRQFSNSRSEMNVSTLELGDSALYLCASGVAGGYGYTFGSGTRLTVV.

The rearrangement joins TRBV6-4 to TRBJ1-6; D gene uncertain. This CDR3 region has 13 residues. The V gene's germline CDR1 is MRHNA and CDR2 SNTAGT. Deletions cut 6 bases from V and 10 bases from J, with 13 bases between. The CDR3 DNA reads as TGTGCCAGCAGGAGGGTCGTTACCTCACCCCTCCACTTT. It codes for CASRRVVTSPLHF.

The J gene is TRBJ1-2, the V gene TRBV5-1; D unclear. The CDR3 consists of 13 residues. Germline values: CDR1 SGHRS, CDR2 YFSETQ. The V and J ends lost 0 bases and 8 bases respectively, with 11 bases between them. In DNA, the CDR3 is TGCGCCAGCAGCTTGGTTTCCAGCTGGGGCTACACCTTC. Translation gives CASSLVSSWGYTF.

This chain uses TRBV5-1 with TRBJ1-2; TRBD1 agrees at 7 bases. The CDR3 is 13 amino acids. V shed 0 bases and J 8 bases; nucleotides not matched to a gene: 4. The germline CDR1 and CDR2 sequences are SGHRS and YFSETQ. CDR3 coding DNA: TGCGCCAGCAGCTTGGACAGGGGATGGGGCTACACCTTC. Protein product: CASSLDRGWGYTF.

The V gene is TRBV11-2, the J gene TRBJ1-5, with a weak D call TRBD1 (6 bases). The CDR3 contains 12 residues. V shed 5 bases and J shed 4 bases, with 6 bases lying between them. CDR1 is SGHAT, CDR2 FQNNGV, per germline. The CDR3 spells CASSQGNQPQHF. The CDR3 DNA reads TGTGCCAGCAGCCAGGGGAATCAGCCCCAGCATTTT.

CDR3 coding DNA: TGTGCCAGCAGCCGGGGAGACTTTAGCGGGGGGAATATCCGGGAGCTGTTTTTT. Translated, it gives CASSRGDFSGGNIRELFF. The chain links TRBV4-2 to TRBJ2-2; TRBD2 agrees at 10 bases. Per the germline V gene, CDR1 is LGHNA and CDR2 is YNFKEQ. V was clipped by 4 bases and J by 9 bases; unmatched bases: 17. The CDR3 has 18 amino acids.

The rearrangement links TRBV19 to TRBJ1-6; D not certain. Germline V gives CDR1 LNHDA, CDR2 SQIVND (reference sequence). The CDR3 runs to 14 residues. V was pared by 3 bases and J by 6 bases, with 9 bases between. The CDR3 is CASSIRGTNSPLHF. The CDR3 DNA sequence: TGTGCCAGTAGTATTCGGGGAACTAATTCACCCCTCCACTTT.

The gene calls are TRBV7-3 and TRBJ2-1; possible D gene TRBD1, 5 bases. V lost 6 bases, J lost 4 bases, and 10 bases lay in between. This CDR3 comprises 13 residues. CDR1 SGHTA and CDR2 FQGTGA come from the germline V gene. The CDR3 DNA reads TGTGCCAGCAGTTCCGCAGGGTACAATGAGCAGTTCTTC. It specifies CASSSAGYNEQFF.

V gene TRBV10-2 combines with J gene TRBJ2-1; 8 bases align to TRBD2. This CDR3 comprises 15 residues. V dropped 3 bases and J dropped 3; count of bases not matched to a gene: 4. The germline CDR1 and CDR2 sequences are WSHSY and SAAADI. The CDR3 DNA is TGCGCCAGCAGTGATGTTAGCGGGGACTACAATGAGCAGTTCTTC. Residues: CASSDVSGDYNEQFF.

This clone came up once. The genes are TRBV30 and TRBJ1-1; TRBD1 agrees at 7 bases. This CDR3 has 14 amino acids. Trimming cost V 4 bases and J 1 base; bases outside gene matches: 6. Germline V gene sequence: CDR1 GTSNPN, CDR2 SVGIG (reference sequence). The CDR3 nucleotides are TGTGCCTGGAACAGGGGACGATCGAACACTGAAGCTTTCTTT. It is translated as CAWNRGRSNTEAFF. Full variable domain (outside the CDR3, taken from reference TRBV30 and TRBJ1-1): SQTIHQWPATLVQPVGSPLSLECTVEGTSNPNLYWYRQAAGRGLQLLFYSVGIGQISSEVPQNLSASRPQDRQFILSSKKLLLSDSGFYLCAWNRGRSNTEAFFGQGTRLTVV.

The V gene is TRBV4-1, the J gene TRBJ1-1; D call uncertain. This CDR3 region has 14 residues. V was clipped by 6 bases and J by 0 bases, with 11 bases between them. Germline V gene sequence: CDR1 MGHRA, CDR2 YSYEKL. CDR3 bases: TGCGCCAGCAGTGGAGCAGGACTGAACACTGAAGCTTTCTTT. Its protein is CASSGAGLNTEAFF.

This clone appeared a single time. The chain links TRBV2 to TRBJ2-7, with no clear D. Germline assignment: CDR1 SNHLY and CDR2 FYNNEI. This CDR3 comprises 14 residues. V lost 1 base and J 3 bases, leaving 10 bases between the germline ends. CDR3 residues: CASSEGPGFYEQYF. The CDR3 DNA reads as TGTGCCAGCAGTGAAGGCCCCGGATTCTACGAGCAGTACTTC.

The rearrangement links TRBV6-5 to TRBJ1-5, with D hard to call. The CDR3 runs 14 residues. Trimming removed 9 bases from V and 0 bases from J, with 12 bases in between. CDR1 and CDR2 (germline): MNHEY, SVGAGI. CDR3 sequence: CASSEMYSNQPQHF. CDR3 in DNA: TGTGCCAGTTCCGAGATGTATAGCAATCAGCCCCAGCATTTT.

Written as DNA, the CDR3 is TGTGCCAGCAGACGTCCAGGGAACGAGCAGTACTTC. Residues: CASRRPGNEQYF. The rearrangement links TRBV6-5 to TRBJ2-7, with D possibly TRBD1 on 5 matching bases. The V gene's germline CDR1 is MNHEY and CDR2 SVGAGI. The CDR3 loop spans 12 amino acids. The V gene lost 6 bases and the J gene lost 5 bases, with 11 bases spanning the gap.

V gene TRBV27 combines with J gene TRBJ2-1, with TRBD1 identical over 7 bases. Germline CDR1 and CDR2: MNHEY and SMNVEV (reference sequence). The CDR3 has 17 residues. The J segment lost 4 bases and the V segment lost 3 bases, leaving 12 bases of the junction unmatched. The CDR3 DNA sequence: TGTGCCAGCAGTTTCCTCGGACAGGTCAGGCAATACAATGAGCAGTTCTTC. Encoded protein: CASSFLGQVRQYNEQFF.

The chain combines TRBV29-1 with TRBJ1-2, with TRBD1 matching over 8 bases. This CDR3 is 12 amino acids long. Trimming took 6 bases from V and 6 from J; bases not matched to a gene: 6. Germline lookup yields CDR1 SQVTM and CDR2 ANQGSEA. The CDR3 here is CSVGQGVNGYTF. The DNA for the CDR3 is TGCAGCGTCGGACAGGGTGTGAATGGCTACACCTTC.

The chain joins TRBV2 to TRBJ1-4; tentative D call: TRBD1 (6 bases). The CDR3 is made up of 14 amino acids. V lost 5 bases and J 7 bases, leaving 14 bases between the germline ends. Germline lookup yields CDR1 SNHLY and CDR2 FYNNEI. This chain's CDR3 is CASSIRGRGEKLFF. The CDR3 nucleotides read TGTGCCAGCAGTATAAGGGGGAGGGGTGAAAAACTGTTTTTT.

The rearrangement uses TRBV19 and TRBJ1-1; possibly TRBD1 for D (5 bases). Germline CDR1 is LNHDA and CDR2 is SQIVND (reference sequence). Trimming pared 5 bases from V and 11 bases from J, leaving 24 bases between. The CDR3 contains 15 residues. The CDR3 loop is CASSGKWGGEGTAFF. CDR3 DNA sequence: TGTGCCAGTAGTGGGAAGTGGGGGGGTGAAGGTACGGCTTTCTTT.

This chain connects TRBV6-5 to TRBJ1-2; D is undetermined. The germline CDR1 and CDR2 sequences are MNHEY and SVGAGI. This CDR3 comprises 13 residues. V lost 6 bases, J lost 6 bases, and 14 bases lay in between. CDR3 nucleotide sequence: TGTGCCAGCAGCCCACCCCTCCGTGATGGCTACACCTTC. Translation: CASSPPLRDGYTF.

As DNA, the CDR3 is TGTGCCAGCAGTGTTAGCGGGTCGTCCTACAATGAGCAGTTCTTC. This gives the protein CASSVSGSSYNEQFF. The chain is built from TRBV6-4 and TRBJ2-1, with TRBD2 matching over 7 bases. Germline V lookup: CDR1 MRHNA, CDR2 SNTAGT. This CDR3 spans 15 amino acids. Germline trimming cut 4 bases from V and 1 base from J; bases unmatched to any gene: 4.

This clone is a singleton in its sample. The V call is TRBV20-1, the J call TRBJ1-4; D gene ambiguous. The CDR3 length is 15 residues. Per the germline V gene, CDR1 is DFQATT and CDR2 is SNEGSKA (reference sequence). Trimming took 6 bases from V and 0 from J, leaving 14 bases between them. The DNA for the CDR3 is TGCAGTGCCAGTAGGCATATTGCAACTAATGAAAAACTGTTTTTT. It codes for CSASRHIATNEKLFF.

J is TRBJ1-5 and V is TRBV5-8, with 8 bases fitting TRBD1. This CDR3 comprises 16 residues. The germline CDR1 and CDR2 sequences are SGHTS and YDEGEE. Trimming at V came to 3 bases and at J to 3 bases, leaving 8 bases not matched to a gene. CDR3 DNA: TGTGCCAGCAGCTACAGAGGACAGGGCCACAATCAGCCCCAGCATTTT. Translated, it gives CASSYRGQGHNQPQHF.